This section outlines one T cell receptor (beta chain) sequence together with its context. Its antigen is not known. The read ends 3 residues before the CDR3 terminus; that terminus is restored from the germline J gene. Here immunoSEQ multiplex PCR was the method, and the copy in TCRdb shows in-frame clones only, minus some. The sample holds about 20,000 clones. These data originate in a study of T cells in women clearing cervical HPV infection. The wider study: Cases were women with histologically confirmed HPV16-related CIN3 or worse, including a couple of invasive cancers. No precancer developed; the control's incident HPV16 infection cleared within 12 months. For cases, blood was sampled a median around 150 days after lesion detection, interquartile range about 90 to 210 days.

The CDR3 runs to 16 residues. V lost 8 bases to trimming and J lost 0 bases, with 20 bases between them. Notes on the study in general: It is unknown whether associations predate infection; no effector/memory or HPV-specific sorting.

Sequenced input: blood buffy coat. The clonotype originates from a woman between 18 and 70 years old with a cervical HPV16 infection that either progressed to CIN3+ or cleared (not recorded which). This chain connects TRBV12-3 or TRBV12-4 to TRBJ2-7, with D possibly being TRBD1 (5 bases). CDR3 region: CASAAPTGLGSYEQYF. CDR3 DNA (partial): TGTGCCAGCGCCGCCCCAACAGGTCTAGGCTCCTACGAG.